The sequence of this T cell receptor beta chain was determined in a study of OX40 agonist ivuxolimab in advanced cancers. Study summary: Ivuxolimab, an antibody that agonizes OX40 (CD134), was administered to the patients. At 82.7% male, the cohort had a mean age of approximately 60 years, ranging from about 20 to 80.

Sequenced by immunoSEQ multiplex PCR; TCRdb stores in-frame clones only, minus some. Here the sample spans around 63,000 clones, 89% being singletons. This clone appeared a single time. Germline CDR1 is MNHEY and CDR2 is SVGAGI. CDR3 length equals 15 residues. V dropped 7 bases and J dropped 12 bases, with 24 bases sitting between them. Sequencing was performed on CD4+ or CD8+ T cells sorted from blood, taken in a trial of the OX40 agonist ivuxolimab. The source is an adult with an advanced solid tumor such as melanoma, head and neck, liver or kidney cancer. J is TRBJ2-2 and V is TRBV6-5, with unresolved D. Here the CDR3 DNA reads TGTGCCAGCAAGTTAATGGCCCTAGAACTCGAGAAGCTGTTTTTT. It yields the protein CASKLMALELEKLFF.